These T cell receptor beta chains were read from a single sample in a study of patients and donors after allogeneic stem cell transplantation. TCRdb re-analysed the RT-PCR reads in MiXCR, keeping a single row per CDR3 protein. This sample has 160,000 or so distinct CDR3 sequences, with roughly 22% found just once. The sequencing sample was made of blood, either unsorted or a sorted T cell fraction (not recorded which). The origin of the receptors is a human donor who was either an allogeneic HSCT recipient or a stem cell or donor lymphocyte infusion donor (not recorded which). It is not recorded whose cells these are; they may come from a transplant donor. CDR3s include the opening cysteine and the closing phenylalanine or tryptophan. A D gene is named only where the DNA matches it firmly. Some rows have no size entry. The others give once, few or many, or a class for an expanded clone.

size	V	J	D	DNA	CDR3
NA	TRBV6-6	TRBJ1-1	NA	TGTGCCACCCACAAGAACACTGAAGCTTTCTTT	CATHKNTEAFF
few	TRBV29-1	TRBJ1-1	TRBD1	TGCAGCCATTTCGGGACAGGTCAGACTGAAGCTTTCTTT	CSHFGTGQTEAFF
NA	TRBV30	TRBJ2-6	NA	TGTGCCTGGAGTGTAAAGGATCCTGGGGCCAACGTCCTGACTTTC	CAWSVKDPGANVLTF
NA	TRBV18	TRBJ2-3	NA	TGTGCCAGCTCACCTAGCCTCGGCGGTAGCACAGATACGCAGTATTTT	CASSPSLGGSTDTQYF
once	TRBV4-3	TRBJ2-1	NA	TGCGCCAGCAGCCAAACGGGAGTTTCCTACAATGAGCAGTTCTTC	CASSQTGVSYNEQFF
NA	TRBV6-4	TRBJ2-1	TRBD2	TGTGCCAGCAGTGACGTAGCGGGGAAACCTTACAATGAGCAGTTCTTC	CASSDVAGKPYNEQFF
NA	TRBV20-1	TRBJ2-3	TRBD2	TGCAGGGCCGGGACTAGCGGGGCCACAGATACGCAGTATTTT	CRAGTSGATDTQYF
many	TRBV18	TRBJ2-7	TRBD1	TGTGCCAGCTCAAAAACCGGGACAGGGGCCTACGAGCAGTACTTC	CASSKTGTGAYEQYF
NA	TRBV27	TRBJ2-3	TRBD2	TGTGCCAGCAGTTATGGACTAGCGGTTAGCACAGATACGCAGTATTTT	CASSYGLAVSTDTQYF
NA	TRBV5-6	TRBJ1-2	NA	TGTGCCAGCAGCTTAAGCCCACGTAACGACGGGGTCCCTGGCTACACCTTC	CASSLSPRNDGVPGYTF
many	TRBV5-1	TRBJ1-1	TRBD1	TGCGCCAGCAGCTTGTTTACAGGGGAGGGGACTGAAGCTTTCTTT	CASSLFTGEGTEAFF
many	TRBV5-1	TRBJ1-1	TRBD1	TGCGCCAGCAGCTTGGTCGGGACAGACCAAGGTGAAGCTTTCTTT	CASSLVGTDQGEAFF
NA	TRBV12-3/TRBV12-4	TRBJ2-4	NA	TGTGCCAGCAGTTTACTGGGACACCTTCTAGCCAAAAACATTCAGTACTTC	CASSLLGHLLAKNIQYF
few	TRBV7-3	TRBJ2-1	NA	TGTGCCAGCAGCCGTGGGGGGAGGTCCTACAATGAGCAGTTCTTC	CASSRGGRSYNEQFF
NA	TRBV5-1	TRBJ2-7	NA	TGCGCCAGCAGCACCGCGGACACCCTCCCCTACGAGCAGTACTTC	CASSTADTLPYEQYF